This passage covers 29 T cell receptor beta chains from one sample sequenced in a study of regulatory T cells in long-lasting Graves disease. Time point given: newly diagnosed GD, antithyroid drugs for less than 3 months. With RNA extracted from PBMCs as input, the TCR library was made. Combining iRepertoire HTBI primers with Arm-PCR of CDR3 regions, the authors built TCR beta libraries. From the multiplex PCR reads, TCRdb called clonotypes with MiXCR, one entry per CDR3 protein. The sample yields around 500,000 distinct CDR3 sequences, around 12% seen once. This sample was shared with a second study, whose subject was T cells in Graves' hyperthyroidism and ophthalmopathy.

The sample in question was peripheral blood mononuclear cells (PBMCs), obtained at new diagnosis, from a patient treated with antithyroid drugs. These receptors were obtained from a woman in her 30s with Graves disease.

This clonotype came up many times. V usage is TRBV29-1 and J usage is TRBJ1-3; D remains unclear. Per germline, CDR1 SQVTM and CDR2 ANQGSEA. The CDR3 extends over 13 amino acids. Trimming stripped 6 bases from V and 4 bases from J, with 13 bases between. CDR3: CSVASAGGNTIYF. CDR3 DNA: TGCAGCGTCGCGTCAGCCGGGGGAAACACCATATATTTT. The whole variable domain, filled in from reference TRBV29-1 and TRBJ1-3, reads SAVISQKPSRDICQRGTSLTIQCQVDSQVTMMFWYRQQPGQSLTLIATANQGSEATYESGFVIDKFPISRPNLTFSTLTVSNMSPEDSSIYLCSVASAGGNTIYFGEGSWLTVV.

This clonotype appeared a few times. A much larger clone lies a single base off, so this may be a read error. This sequence joins TRBV7-9 and TRBJ2-1; 8 bases fit TRBD2. Trimming at V came to 0 bases and at J to 8 bases, leaving 9 bases not matched to a gene. Germline lookup yields CDR1 SEHNR and CDR2 FQNEAQ (reference sequence). The CDR3 is made up of 16 amino acids. CDR3 coding DNA: TGTGCCAGCAGCTTAGCGACTAGCGAGAGTGGCTATGAGCAGTTCTTC. The encoded protein is CASSLATSESGYEQFF.

This clonotype was found a few times. The V and J genes are TRBV20-1 and TRBJ1-5; TRBD1 matches at 7 bases. Germline V CDR1 and CDR2: DFQATT, SNEGSKA (reference sequence). V dropped 4 bases and J dropped 5; count of bases not matched to a gene: 5. This CDR3 is 13 amino acids long. The CDR3 reads CSANGDSHQPQHF. The CDR3 DNA reads TGCAGTGCTAATGGGGACAGCCATCAGCCCCAGCATTTT.

This clonotype was observed at least ten times. This chain uses TRBV7-9 with TRBJ1-2; TRBD1 aligns across 7 bases. This CDR3 spans 14 amino acids. CDR1 is SEHNR and CDR2 is FQNEAQ in the germline V gene (reference sequence). After removal of 0 bases from V and 4 bases from J, the junction contained 2 bases not matched to a gene. CDR3 sequence reads: CASSLAGTAYGYTF. Written as DNA, the CDR3 is TGTGCCAGCAGCTTAGCCGGGACAGCCTATGGCTACACCTTC.

This clonotype was recorded many times. The V gene is TRBV20-1, the J gene TRBJ2-7, with D possibly being TRBD2 (6 bases). V was cut by 6 bases and J by 4 bases, with 19 bases left in between. The CDR3 loop spans 14 amino acids. Germline V gene lookup returns CDR1 DFQATT and CDR2 SNEGSKA (reference sequence). The CDR3 reads CSARIGGSGYEQYF. The CDR3 DNA reads as TGCAGTGCCCGAATAGGAGGGAGCGGGTACGAGCAGTACTTC.

The rearrangement links TRBV5-4 to TRBJ1-1; TRBD1 might be the D (5 bases). V dropped 3 bases and J dropped 5 bases, with 17 bases sitting between them. The V gene's germline CDR1 is SGHNT and CDR2 YYREEE (reference sequence). CDR3 length: 15 amino acids. CDR3 amino acids: CASSYRQLKGTEAFF. DNA of the CDR3: TGTGCCAGCAGCTACCGACAGTTGAAAGGGACTGAAGCTTTCTTT.

The chain has TRBV2 and TRBJ1-1, with D uncertain. V was clipped by 8 bases and J by 0 bases, with 10 bases between them. Germline V gene sequence: CDR1 SNHLY, CDR2 FYNNEI. The CDR3 loop spans 13 amino acids. The CDR3 region has the DNA TGTGCCAGCGGACGGACTCTGAACACTGAAGCTTTCTTT. Translated, it gives CASGRTLNTEAFF.

This clonotype has a handful of counts. The V gene is TRBV11-2, the J gene TRBJ2-1, with 7 bases lining up with TRBD2. V gave up 2 bases and J gave up 7 bases; unmatched junction bases: 5. Germline CDR1 is SGHAT and CDR2 is FQNNGV. This CDR3 comprises 14 residues. The CDR3: CASSLLSSGNEQFF. Written as DNA, the CDR3 is TGTGCCAGCAGCTTACTAAGTAGCGGGAATGAGCAGTTCTTC.

This clonotype was seen at least ten times. The chain uses TRBV7-8 and TRBJ2-1; TRBD2 aligns across 14 bases. The CDR3 spans 14 residues. The junction had 2 bases not matched to a gene; V was cut back by 5 bases and J by 8 bases. The germline gives CDR1 SGHVS, CDR2 FQNEAQ. CDR3 DNA: TGTGCCAGCAGCCGGACTAGCGGGAGGTATGAGCAGTTCTTC. Protein product: CASSRTSGRYEQFF.

On this clonotype: A far larger clone is a single base away, which makes a read error likely. The chain couples TRBV6-2 or TRBV6-3 to TRBJ2-7; D remains unclear. The V and J ends lost 4 bases and 2 bases respectively, with 24 bases between them. The CDR3 runs 18 residues. The germline gives CDR1 MNHEY, CDR2 SVGEGT. The CDR3 here is CASSSIHLEISPPYEQYF. The CDR3 DNA is TGTGCCAGCAGTTCGATTCATCTTGAGATCAGCCCCCCCTACGAGCAGTACTTC.

The table lists this clonotype with many counts. This chain connects TRBV2 to TRBJ2-5; D uncertain. Deletions cut 2 bases from V and 7 bases from J, with 8 bases between. The CDR3 contains 12 residues. Per germline, CDR1 SNHLY and CDR2 FYNNEI. The CDR3 DNA follows: TGTGCCAGCAGTGAAAATTCGGGGACCCAGTACTTC. Translated, it gives CASSENSGTQYF.

This clonotype showed up many times. This chain connects TRBV6-2 or TRBV6-3 to TRBJ2-3; TRBD2 matches at 7 bases. V dropped 8 bases and J dropped 4; count of bases not matched to a gene: 0. The CDR3 is 11 amino acids. Germline V gene sequence: CDR1 MNHEY, CDR2 SVGEGT. The CDR3 sequence: CASGRADTQYF. The CDR3 DNA follows: TGTGCCAGCGGGAGGGCAGATACGCAGTATTTT.

This clonotype was counted only a few times. The rearrangement links TRBV20-1 to TRBJ2-1, with TRBD2 identical over 10 bases. Per the germline V gene, CDR1 is DFQATT and CDR2 is SNEGSKA (reference sequence). Losses at the gene ends were 5 bases for V and 4 bases for J; bases not matched to a gene: 14. The CDR3 has 17 residues. CDR3 sequence: CSAPQGGSGRKYNEQFF. The CDR3, as DNA: TGCAGTGCTCCCCAAGGGGGTAGCGGGAGGAAGTACAATGAGCAGTTCTTC.

This clonotype has more than one count but fewer than ten. V is TRBV7-9 and J is TRBJ2-2, with a tentative D call TRBD1 (6 bases). Trimming stripped 7 bases from V and 0 bases from J, with 9 bases between. Germline CDR1 SEHNR, CDR2 FQNEAQ (reference sequence). The CDR3 is 14 residues long. CDR3: CASTQGSNTGELFF. The CDR3 nucleotides read TGTGCCAGCACCCAGGGGTCGAACACCGGGGAGCTGTTTTTT.

The CDR3 sequence: CASSFSGRLEQYF. CDR3 in DNA: TGTGCCAGCAGTTTTAGCGGGAGACTCGAGCAGTACTTC. The chain links TRBV12-3 or TRBV12-4 to TRBJ2-7, with TRBD2 identical over 9 bases. The length of the CDR3 is 13 residues. Trimming took 3 bases from V and 6 from J; bases not matched to a gene: 3.

Remarks on this clonotype: Possible read error: a much larger clone is one base away. The chain uses TRBV20-1 and TRBJ2-7; D perhaps matches TRBD1 (5 bases). This CDR3 contains 11 residues. Germline V gene data show CDR1 as DFQATT and CDR2 as SNEGSKA (reference sequence). The CDR3 sequence: CSGGGPYEQHF. The CDR3 nucleotides read TGCAGTGGGGGCGGCCCCTACGAGCAGCACTTC.

There are a few counts of this clonotype. The J gene is TRBJ2-4, the V gene TRBV6-5; D remains unclear. This CDR3 spans 13 amino acids. Germline CDR1 reads MNHEY; CDR2 reads SVGAGI. V lost 3 bases and J lost 5, with 8 bases in between. The DNA of the CDR3 is TGTGCCAGCAGTTATGAGTATCAAAACATTCAGTACTTC. This encodes CASSYEYQNIQYF.

The V gene is TRBV28, the J gene TRBJ2-1; D assignment may be TRBD1 or TRBD2 (5 bases each). The CDR3 runs 14 residues. Per the germline V gene, CDR1 is MDHEN and CDR2 is SYDVKM. The V gene lost 7 bases and the J gene lost 2 bases, with 12 bases spanning the gap. The CDR3 sequence is CASNTGPTYNEQFF. As DNA, the CDR3 is TGTGCCAGCAATACGGGGCCCACCTACAATGAGCAGTTCTTC.

This clonotype was recorded a few times. The chain is built from TRBV15 and TRBJ1-2; tentatively, D is TRBD1 (5 bases). The CDR3 extends over 14 amino acids. Trimming removed 0 bases from V and 4 bases from J, with 9 bases in between. Germline assignment: CDR1 LNHNV and CDR2 YYDKDF (reference sequence). The CDR3 nucleotides read TGTGCCACCAGCAGAGACCTGGGGGTCTATGGCTACACCTTC. Amino acid sequence: CATSRDLGVYGYTF. Drawing the rest from reference TRBV15 and TRBJ1-2, the complete variable domain is DAMVIQNPRYQVTQFGKPVTLSCSQTLNHNVMYWYQQKSSQAPKLLFHYYDKDFNNEADTPDNFQSRRPNTSFCFLDIRSPGLGDTAMYLCATSRDLGVYGYTFGSGTRLTVV.

This clonotype was seen more than once but under ten times. The J gene is TRBJ2-1, the V gene TRBV6-1; no firm D call. Germline assignment: CDR1 MNHNS and CDR2 SASEGT. The CDR3 runs to 11 residues. The V end was cut by 8 bases, the J end by 10 bases, with 12 bases between. CDR3 residues: CASASSREQFF. CDR3 sequence (DNA): TGTGCCAGCGCTTCTAGTCGGGAGCAGTTCTTC.

This clonotype was observed many times. The chain employs TRBV9 and TRBJ1-6, with D hard to call. The germline V gene encodes CDR1 SGDLS and CDR2 YYNGEE. Deletions cut 2 bases from V and 4 bases from J, with 7 bases between. The CDR3 has 14 amino acids. The CDR3: CASSVTVYNSPLHF. Written as DNA, the CDR3 is TGTGCCAGCAGCGTGACGGTGTATAATTCACCCCTCCACTTT.

The gene calls are TRBV7-9 and TRBJ1-5; D call uncertain. Trimming took 5 bases from V and 0 from J, leaving 14 bases between them. Looked up from germline, CDR1 is SEHNR and CDR2 is FQNEAQ (reference sequence). There are 16 residues in the CDR3. DNA for the CDR3: TGTGCCAGCAGCCCTGGACCGGTTTATAGCAATCAGCCCCAGCATTTT. Protein product: CASSPGPVYSNQPQHF.

The chain couples TRBV5-6 to TRBJ1-4, with D maybe TRBD1 (5 bases). V shed 3 bases and J shed 7 bases, with 19 bases lying between them. Germline assignment: CDR1 SGHDT and CDR2 YYEEEE. This CDR3 is 16 amino acids long. CDR3 DNA: TGTGCCAGCAGCTCGCAAGCGGGGCCACGGCGTGAAAAACTGTTTTTT. Amino acid sequence: CASSSQAGPRREKLFF. Filled out from reference TRBV5-6 and TRBJ1-4, the complete variable domain reads DAGVTQSPTHLIKTRGQQVTLRCSPKSGHDTVSWYQQALGQGPQFIFQYYEEEERQRGNFPDRFSGHQFPNYSSELNVNALLLGDSALYLCASSSQAGPRREKLFFGSGTQLSVL.

As to this clonotype: One junction end does not reproduce the germline sequence, and a read error may be involved. The chain combines TRBV4-1 with TRBJ2-1; the D is unclear. Germline CDR1 MGHRA, CDR2 YSYEKL. CDR3 length: 13 residues. CDR3 region: CASSQSPGNQQFF. The CDR3 coding sequence is TGCGCCAGCAGCCAAAGTCCCGGCAATCAGCAGTTCTTC.

This clonotype was picked up many times. The chain links TRBV19 to TRBJ2-3; the D gene is possibly TRBD2 (6 bases). Germline-derived CDR1 and CDR2 are LNHDA and SQIVND (reference sequence). CDR3 size: 15 residues. The germline V and J ends were trimmed by 7 bases and 2 bases, with 16 bases remaining between them. The CDR3 bases are TGTGCCAGTACGGGACTGGGGACGCCCACAGATACGCAGTATTTT. Translating gives CASTGLGTPTDTQYF.

The chain combines TRBV19 with TRBJ2-1; D unresolved. The CDR3 covers 14 residues. CDR1 and CDR2 (germline): LNHDA, SQIVND (reference sequence). The ends were cut back, 8 bases at V and 3 bases at J, with 14 bases in the middle. The CDR3 sequence: CASPKGVYYNEQFF. The CDR3 nucleotides read TGTGCCAGTCCTAAGGGCGTCTACTACAATGAGCAGTTCTTC.

V is TRBV19 and J is TRBJ1-5, with unresolved D. V shed 8 bases and J shed 5 bases, with 10 bases lying between them. The CDR3 runs 12 residues. Germline V gene lookup returns CDR1 LNHDA and CDR2 SQIVND (reference sequence). CDR3 DNA: TGTGCCAGTGCCAAAGAGGATCAGCCCCAGCATTTT. Its translation: CASAKEDQPQHF.

This clonotype showed up many times. The V and J genes are TRBV27 and TRBJ2-7; 13 nucleotides match TRBD2. From germline, CDR1 is MNHEY and CDR2 SMNVEV (reference sequence). This CDR3 region has 15 residues. V shed 6 bases, J shed 0 bases, and the junction held 2 bases outside the gene matches. The CDR3 loop is CASRTSGRSSYEQYF. CDR3 coding DNA: TGTGCCAGCAGGACTAGCGGGAGGAGCTCCTACGAGCAGTACTTC.

V gene TRBV27 combines with J gene TRBJ1-5, with TRBD1 identical over 9 bases. This CDR3 region has 18 residues. Germline loops: CDR1 MNHEY, CDR2 SMNVEV (reference sequence). Trimming removed 4 bases from V and 5 bases from J; junction bases left unmatched: 15. The CDR3 here is CASSSVPGQGRGDQPQHF. As DNA, the CDR3 is TGTGCCAGCAGTTCTGTCCCGGGACAGGGAAGGGGAGATCAGCCCCAGCATTTT.